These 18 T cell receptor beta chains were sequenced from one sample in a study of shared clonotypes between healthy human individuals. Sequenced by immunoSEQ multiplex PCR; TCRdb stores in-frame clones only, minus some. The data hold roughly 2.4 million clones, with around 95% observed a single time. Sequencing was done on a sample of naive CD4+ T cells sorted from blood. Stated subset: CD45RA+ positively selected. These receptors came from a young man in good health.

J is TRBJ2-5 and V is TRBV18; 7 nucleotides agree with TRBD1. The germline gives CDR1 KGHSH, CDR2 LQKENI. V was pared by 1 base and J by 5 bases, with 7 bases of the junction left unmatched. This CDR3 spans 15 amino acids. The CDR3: CASSPQGAIRETQYF. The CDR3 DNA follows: TGTGCCAGCTCACCACAGGGGGCGATTAGGGAGACCCAGTACTTC.

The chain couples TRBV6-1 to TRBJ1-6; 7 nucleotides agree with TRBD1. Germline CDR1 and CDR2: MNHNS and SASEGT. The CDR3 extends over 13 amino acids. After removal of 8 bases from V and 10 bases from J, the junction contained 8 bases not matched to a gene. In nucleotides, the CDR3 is TGTGCCAGCCTGAGACAGGGAGGATCACCCCTCCACTTT. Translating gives CASLRQGGSPLHF.

CDR3 residues: CASSQGLQMNTEAFF. The CDR3 nucleotides are TGCGCCAGCAGCCAAGGATTACAGATGAACACTGAAGCTTTCTTT. The chain joins TRBV4-1 to TRBJ1-1; D gene unclear. The CDR3 is 15 residues long. Trimming left V 1 base short and J 0 bases short, with 9 bases between. Germline loops: CDR1 MGHRA, CDR2 YSYEKL.

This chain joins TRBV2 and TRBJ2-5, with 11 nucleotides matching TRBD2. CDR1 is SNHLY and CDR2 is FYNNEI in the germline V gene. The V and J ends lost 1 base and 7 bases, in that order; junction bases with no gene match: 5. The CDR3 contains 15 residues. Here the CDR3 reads CASSEGGSGRGTQYF. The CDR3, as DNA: TGTGCCAGCAGTGAAGGAGGTAGCGGGAGGGGGACCCAGTACTTC.

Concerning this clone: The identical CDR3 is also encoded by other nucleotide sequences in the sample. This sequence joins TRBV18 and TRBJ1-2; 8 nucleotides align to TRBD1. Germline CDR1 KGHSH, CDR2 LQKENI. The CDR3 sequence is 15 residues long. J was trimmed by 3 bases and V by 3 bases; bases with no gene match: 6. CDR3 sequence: CASSPTGQGDYGYTF. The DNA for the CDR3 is TGTGCCAGCTCACCTACCGGACAGGGAGACTATGGCTACACCTTC.

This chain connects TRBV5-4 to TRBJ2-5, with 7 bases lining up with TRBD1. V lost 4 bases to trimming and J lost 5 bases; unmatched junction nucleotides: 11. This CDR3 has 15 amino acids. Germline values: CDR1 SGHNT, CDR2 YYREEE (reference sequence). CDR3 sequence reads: CASSPRQGSRETQYF. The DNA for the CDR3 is TGTGCCAGCAGCCCAAGACAGGGCTCTCGGGAGACCCAGTACTTC.

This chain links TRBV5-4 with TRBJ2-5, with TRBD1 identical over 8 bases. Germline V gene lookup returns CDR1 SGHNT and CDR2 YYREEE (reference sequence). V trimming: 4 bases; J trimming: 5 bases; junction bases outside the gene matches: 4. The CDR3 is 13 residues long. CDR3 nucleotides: TGTGCCAGCAGCCTGACAGGGGTTGAGACCCAGTACTTC. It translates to CASSLTGVETQYF.

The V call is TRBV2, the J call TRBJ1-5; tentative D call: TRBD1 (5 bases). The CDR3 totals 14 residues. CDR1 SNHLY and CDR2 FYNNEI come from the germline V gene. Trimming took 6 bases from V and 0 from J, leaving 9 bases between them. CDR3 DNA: TGTGCCAGCAGGACGGACAATAGCAATCAGCCCCAGCATTTT. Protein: CASRTDNSNQPQHF.

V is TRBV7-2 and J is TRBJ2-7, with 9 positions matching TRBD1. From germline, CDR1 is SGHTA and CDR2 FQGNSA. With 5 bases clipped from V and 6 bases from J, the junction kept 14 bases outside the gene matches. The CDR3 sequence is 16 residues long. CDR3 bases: TGTGCCAGCAGCCCTCTCTGGGGACAGGGATCCAGCGAGCAGTACTTC. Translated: CASSPLWGQGSSEQYF.

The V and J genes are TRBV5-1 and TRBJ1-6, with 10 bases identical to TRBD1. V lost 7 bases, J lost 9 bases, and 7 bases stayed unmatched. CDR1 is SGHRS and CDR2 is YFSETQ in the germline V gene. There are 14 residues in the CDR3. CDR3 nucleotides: TGCGCCAGCCAGCTGGGACAGGGGCCTTCACCCCTCCACTTT. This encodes CASQLGQGPSPLHF.

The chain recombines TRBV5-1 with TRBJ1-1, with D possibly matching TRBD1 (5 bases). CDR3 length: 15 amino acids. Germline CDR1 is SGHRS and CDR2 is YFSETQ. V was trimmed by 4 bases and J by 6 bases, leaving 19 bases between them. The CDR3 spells CASSHGTGNDPEAFF. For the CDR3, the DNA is TGCGCCAGCAGCCATGGGACTGGGAACGATCCTGAAGCTTTCTTT.

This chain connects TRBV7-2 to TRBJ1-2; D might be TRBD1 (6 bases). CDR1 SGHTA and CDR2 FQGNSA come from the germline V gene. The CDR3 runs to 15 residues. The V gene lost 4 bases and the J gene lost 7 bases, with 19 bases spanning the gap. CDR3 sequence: CASSSSGRGMGGYTF. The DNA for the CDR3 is TGTGCCAGCAGCTCTAGTGGCAGGGGAATGGGTGGCTACACCTTC.

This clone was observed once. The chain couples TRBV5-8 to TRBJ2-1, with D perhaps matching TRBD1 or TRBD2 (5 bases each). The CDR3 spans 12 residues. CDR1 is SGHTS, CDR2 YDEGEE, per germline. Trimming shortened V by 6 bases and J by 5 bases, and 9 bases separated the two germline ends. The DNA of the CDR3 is TGTGCCAGCAAGGGGCGGGACAATGAGCAGTTCTTC. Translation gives CASKGRDNEQFF.

The CDR3 coding sequence is TGTGCCAGCAGTTACGACAGATACTACGAGCAGTACTTC. It encodes CASSYDRYYEQYF. The chain has TRBV28 and TRBJ2-7, with a possible D match to TRBD1 (5 bases). Deletions cut 4 bases from V and 3 bases from J, with 10 bases between. This CDR3 comprises 13 residues. Germline-derived CDR1 and CDR2 are MDHEN and SYDVKM.

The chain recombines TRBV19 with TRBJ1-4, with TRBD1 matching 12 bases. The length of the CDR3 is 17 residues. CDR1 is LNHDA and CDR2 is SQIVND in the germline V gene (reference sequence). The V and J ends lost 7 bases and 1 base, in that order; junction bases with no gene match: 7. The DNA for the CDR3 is TGTGCCAGTAAGGCCGGGACAGGGGGCATAACTAATGAAAAACTGTTTTTT. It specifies CASKAGTGGITNEKLFF.

The CDR3 DNA follows: TGTGCCAGTAGTATGGATCGCGGGGCCAACGTCCTGACTTTC. This translates into CASSMDRGANVLTF. The chain joins TRBV19 to TRBJ2-6; the D is unclear. Germline-derived CDR1 and CDR2 are LNHDA and SQIVND (reference sequence). Deletions cut 3 bases from V and 4 bases from J, with 7 bases between. The CDR3 contains 14 residues. Supplemented by reference TRBV19 and TRBJ2-6, the full variable domain reads DGGITQSPKYLFRKEGQNVTLSCEQNLNHDAMYWYRQDPGQGLRLIYYSQIVNDFQKGDIAEGYSVSREKKESFPLTVTSAQKNPTAFYLCASSMDRGANVLTFGAGSRLTVL.

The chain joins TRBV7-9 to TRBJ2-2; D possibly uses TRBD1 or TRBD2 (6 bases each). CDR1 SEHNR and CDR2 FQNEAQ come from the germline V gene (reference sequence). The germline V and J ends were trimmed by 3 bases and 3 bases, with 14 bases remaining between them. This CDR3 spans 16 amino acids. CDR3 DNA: TGTGCCAGCAGCTTGGGACGGGGGCTGGACACCGGGGAGCTGTTTTTT. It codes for CASSLGRGLDTGELFF.

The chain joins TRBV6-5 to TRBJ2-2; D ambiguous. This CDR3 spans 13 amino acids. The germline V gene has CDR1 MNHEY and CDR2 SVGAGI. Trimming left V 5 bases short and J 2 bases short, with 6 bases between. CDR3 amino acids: CASSGDNTGELFF. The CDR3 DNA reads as TGTGCCAGCAGTGGGGATAACACCGGGGAGCTGTTTTTT.